This TCR beta chain was obtained from a study of glioma-infiltrating T cells. Regarding the study as a whole: Non-neoplastic patients had below-expected tissue-blood divergence, while all gliomas exceeded expectation.

Ten or more counts support this clonotype. Its antigen is still unknown. Using RNA template, CDR3s of TCR alpha and beta were amplified with iRepertoire arm-PCR. One-step reverse transcription and amplification started from about 100-400 ng of tissue mRNA or PBMC total RNA. TCRdb re-derived calls from the multiplex PCR reads in MiXCR, one entry per CDR3 protein. The sample lists roughly 200,000 distinct CDR3 sequences, roughly 32% occurring once. With 3 bases removed from V and 2 bases from J, the gap between germline ends came to 14 bases. Germline V lookup: CDR1 DFQATT, CDR2 SNEGSKA (reference sequence). This CDR3 spans 15 amino acids.

The rearrangement links TRBV20-1 to TRBJ1-5; D is undetermined. The TCR was taken from a human donor with low-grade glioma or glioblastoma, undergoing nonglioma brain surgery, or in good health (not recorded which). The sample consisted of glioma tissue, nonneoplastic brain tissue, or PBMCs (not recorded which). The CDR3 region is CSARAEATGNQPQHF. The DNA for the CDR3 is TGCAGTGCTAGGGCAGAGGCAACTGGCAATCAGCCCCAGCATTTT.